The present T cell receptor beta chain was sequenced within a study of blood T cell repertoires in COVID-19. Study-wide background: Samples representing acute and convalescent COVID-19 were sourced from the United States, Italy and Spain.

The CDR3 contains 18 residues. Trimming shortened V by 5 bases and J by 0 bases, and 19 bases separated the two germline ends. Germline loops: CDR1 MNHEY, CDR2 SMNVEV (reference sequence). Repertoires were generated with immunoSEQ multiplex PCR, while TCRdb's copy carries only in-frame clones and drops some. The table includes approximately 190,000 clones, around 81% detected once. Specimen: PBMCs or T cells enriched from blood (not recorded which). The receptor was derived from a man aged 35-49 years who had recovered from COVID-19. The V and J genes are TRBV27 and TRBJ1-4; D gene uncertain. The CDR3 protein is CASSPALEPRTTNEKLFF. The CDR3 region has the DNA TGTGCCAGCAGTCCTGCCTTAGAACCCCGTACAACTAATGAAAAACTGTTTTTT.